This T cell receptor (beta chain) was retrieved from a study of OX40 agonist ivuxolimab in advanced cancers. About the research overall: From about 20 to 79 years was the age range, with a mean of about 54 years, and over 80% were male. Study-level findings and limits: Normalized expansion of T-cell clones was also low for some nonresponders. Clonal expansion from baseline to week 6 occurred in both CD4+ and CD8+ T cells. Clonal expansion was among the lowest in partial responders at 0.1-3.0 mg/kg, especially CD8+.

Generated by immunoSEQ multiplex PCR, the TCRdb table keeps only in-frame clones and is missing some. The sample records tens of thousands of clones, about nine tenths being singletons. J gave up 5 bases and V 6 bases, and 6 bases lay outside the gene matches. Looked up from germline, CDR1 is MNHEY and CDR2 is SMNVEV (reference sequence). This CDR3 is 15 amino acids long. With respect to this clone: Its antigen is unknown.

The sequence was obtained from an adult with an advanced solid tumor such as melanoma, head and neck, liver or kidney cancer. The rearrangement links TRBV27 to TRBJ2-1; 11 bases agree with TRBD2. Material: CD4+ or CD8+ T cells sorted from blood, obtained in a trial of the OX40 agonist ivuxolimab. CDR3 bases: TGTGCCAGCAGCCTAGCGGGAGGAGGTAACAATGAGCAGTTCTTC. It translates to CASSLAGGGNNEQFF.